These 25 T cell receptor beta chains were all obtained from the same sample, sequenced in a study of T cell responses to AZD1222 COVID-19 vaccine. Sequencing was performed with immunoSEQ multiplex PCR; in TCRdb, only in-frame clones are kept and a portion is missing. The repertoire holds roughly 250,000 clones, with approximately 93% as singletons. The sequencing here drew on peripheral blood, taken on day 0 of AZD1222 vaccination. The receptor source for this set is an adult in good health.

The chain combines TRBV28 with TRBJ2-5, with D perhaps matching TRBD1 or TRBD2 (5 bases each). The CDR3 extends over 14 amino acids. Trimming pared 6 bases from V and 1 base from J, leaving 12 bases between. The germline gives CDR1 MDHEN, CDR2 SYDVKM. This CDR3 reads CASRGRIRQETQYF. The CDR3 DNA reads TGTGCCAGCAGGGGACGAATACGCCAAGAGACCCAGTACTTC.

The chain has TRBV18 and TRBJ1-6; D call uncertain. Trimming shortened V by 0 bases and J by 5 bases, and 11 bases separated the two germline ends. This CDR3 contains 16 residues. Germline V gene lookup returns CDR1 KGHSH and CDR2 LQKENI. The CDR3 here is CASSPPGRENNSPLHF. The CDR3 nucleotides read TGTGCCAGCTCACCACCGGGTAGAGAGAATAATTCACCCCTCCACTTT.

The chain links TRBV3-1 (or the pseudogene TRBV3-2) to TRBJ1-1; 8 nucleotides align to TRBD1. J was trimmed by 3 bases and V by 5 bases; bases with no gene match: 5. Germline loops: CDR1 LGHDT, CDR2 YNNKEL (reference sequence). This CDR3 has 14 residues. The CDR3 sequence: CASSVTGVHTEAFF. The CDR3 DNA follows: TGTGCCAGCAGCGTGACAGGGGTCCACACTGAAGCTTTCTTT.

The CDR3 DNA is TGTGCCACCAGCAGAGACTACGGCAGGTCCCTTCGCACAGATACGCAGTATTTT. Translation gives CATSRDYGRSLRTDTQYF. The chain combines TRBV15 with TRBJ2-3; D not resolved. Trimming took 0 bases from V and 1 from J, leaving 17 bases between them. This CDR3 spans 18 amino acids. Germline V gene lookup returns CDR1 LNHNV and CDR2 YYDKDF (reference sequence).

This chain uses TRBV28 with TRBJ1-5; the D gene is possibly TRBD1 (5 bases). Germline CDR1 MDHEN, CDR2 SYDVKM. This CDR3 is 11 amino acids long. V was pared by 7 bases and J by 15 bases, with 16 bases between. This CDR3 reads CASIAGGRGHF. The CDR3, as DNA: TGTGCCAGCATCGCGGGAGGAAGGGGGCATTTT.

Here the CDR3 reads CASSSSGTYNEQFF. The CDR3 bases are TGTGCCAGCAGCTCAAGCGGGACGTACAATGAGCAGTTCTTC. This chain connects TRBV5-5 to TRBJ2-1; 7 bases map to TRBD2. Germline V gene lookup returns CDR1 SGHKS and CDR2 YYEKEE (reference sequence). The CDR3 runs 14 residues. Unmatched junction bases numbered 4, after V lost 3 bases and J lost 4 bases.

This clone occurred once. The CDR3 sequence: CASSVSTGGFEQYF. In DNA form, the CDR3 reads TGTGCCAGCAGCGTATCAACGGGGGGGTTCGAGCAGTACTTC. This chain connects TRBV9 to TRBJ2-7; TRBD2 matches 8 bases. CDR1 is SGDLS, CDR2 YYNGEE, per germline. CDR3 length equals 14 residues. V dropped 1 base and J dropped 6; count of bases not matched to a gene: 6.

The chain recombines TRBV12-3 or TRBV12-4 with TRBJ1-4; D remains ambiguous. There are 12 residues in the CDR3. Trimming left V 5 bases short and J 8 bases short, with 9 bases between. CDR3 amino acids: CASSPDIEKLFF. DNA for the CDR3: TGTGCCAGCAGTCCCGACATCGAAAAACTGTTTTTT.

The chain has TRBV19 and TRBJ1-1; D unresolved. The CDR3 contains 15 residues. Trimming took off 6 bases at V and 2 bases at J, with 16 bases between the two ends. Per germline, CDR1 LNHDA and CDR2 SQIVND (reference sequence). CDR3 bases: TGTGCCAGTAGCTCCTTGACCGACGGAAACACTGAAGCTTTCTTT. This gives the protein CASSSLTDGNTEAFF.

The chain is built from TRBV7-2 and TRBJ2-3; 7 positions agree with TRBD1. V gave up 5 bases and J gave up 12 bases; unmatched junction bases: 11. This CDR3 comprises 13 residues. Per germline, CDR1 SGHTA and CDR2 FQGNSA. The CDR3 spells CASSPPTGQAQYF. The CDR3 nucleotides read TGTGCCAGCAGCCCGCCGACAGGGCAAGCTCAGTATTTT.

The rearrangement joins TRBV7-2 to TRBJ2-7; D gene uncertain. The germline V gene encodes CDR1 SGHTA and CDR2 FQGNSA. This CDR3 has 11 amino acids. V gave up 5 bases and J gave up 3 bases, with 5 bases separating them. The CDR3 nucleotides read TGTGCCAGCAGCCCAGACTACGAGCAGTACTTC. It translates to CASSPDYEQYF.

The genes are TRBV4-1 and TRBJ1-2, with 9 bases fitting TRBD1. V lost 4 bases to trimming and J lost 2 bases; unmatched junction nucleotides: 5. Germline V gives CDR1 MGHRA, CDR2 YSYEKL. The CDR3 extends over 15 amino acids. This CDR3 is CASSRAGQGNYGYTF. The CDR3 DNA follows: TGCGCCAGCAGCCGGGCGGGACAGGGCAACTATGGCTACACCTTC.

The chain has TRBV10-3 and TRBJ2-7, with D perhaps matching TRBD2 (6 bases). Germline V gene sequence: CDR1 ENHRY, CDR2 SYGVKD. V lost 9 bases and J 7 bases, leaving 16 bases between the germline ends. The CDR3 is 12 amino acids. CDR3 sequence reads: CAIGDSLGEQYF. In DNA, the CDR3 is TGTGCCATTGGGGACTCCCTGGGGGAGCAGTACTTC.

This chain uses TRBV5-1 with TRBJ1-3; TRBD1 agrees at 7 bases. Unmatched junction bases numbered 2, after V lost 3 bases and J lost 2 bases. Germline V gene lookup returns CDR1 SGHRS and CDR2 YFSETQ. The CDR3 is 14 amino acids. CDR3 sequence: CASSSQGTGNTIYF. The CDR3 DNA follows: TGCGCCAGCAGCTCACAGGGGACTGGAAACACCATATATTTT.

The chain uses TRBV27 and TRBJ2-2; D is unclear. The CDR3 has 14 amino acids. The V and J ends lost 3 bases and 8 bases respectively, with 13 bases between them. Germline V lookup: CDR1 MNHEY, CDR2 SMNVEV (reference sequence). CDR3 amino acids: CASSFRRGTGELFF. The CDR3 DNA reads TGTGCCAGCAGTTTTCGACGCGGAACGGGGGAGCTGTTTTTT.

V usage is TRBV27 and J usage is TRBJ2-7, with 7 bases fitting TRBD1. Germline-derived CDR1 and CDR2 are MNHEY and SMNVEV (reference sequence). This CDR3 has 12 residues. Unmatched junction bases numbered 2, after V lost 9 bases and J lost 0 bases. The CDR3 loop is CASGTASYEQYF. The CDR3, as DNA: TGTGCCAGTGGGACAGCCTCCTACGAGCAGTACTTC.

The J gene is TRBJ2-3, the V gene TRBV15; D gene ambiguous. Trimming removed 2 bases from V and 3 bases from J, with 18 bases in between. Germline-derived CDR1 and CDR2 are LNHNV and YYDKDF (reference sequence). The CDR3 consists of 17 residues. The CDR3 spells CATSRPLLEARTDTQYF. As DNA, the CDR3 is TGTGCCACCAGCAGACCCCTCCTAGAGGCTCGTACAGATACGCAGTATTTT.

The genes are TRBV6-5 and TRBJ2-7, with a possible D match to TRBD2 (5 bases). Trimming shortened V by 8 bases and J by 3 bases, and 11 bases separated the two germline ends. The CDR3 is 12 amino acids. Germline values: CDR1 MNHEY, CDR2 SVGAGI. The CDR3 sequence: CASLGTSYEQYF. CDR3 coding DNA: TGTGCCAGCTTGGGAACTAGCTACGAGCAGTACTTC.

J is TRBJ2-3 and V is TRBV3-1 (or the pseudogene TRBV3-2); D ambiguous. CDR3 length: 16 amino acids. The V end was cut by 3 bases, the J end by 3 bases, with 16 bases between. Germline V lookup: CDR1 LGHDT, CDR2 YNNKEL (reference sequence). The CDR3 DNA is TGTGCCAGCAGCCAGACCGGGCTCTCTGGGACAGATACGCAGTATTTT. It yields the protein CASSQTGLSGTDTQYF.

The CDR3 is CATSDPRDPTYEQYF. The CDR3 coding sequence is TGTGCCACCAGTGACCCAAGGGACCCGACCTACGAGCAGTACTTC. V usage is TRBV24-1 and J usage is TRBJ2-7; D possibly matches TRBD1 or TRBD2 (5 bases each). The ends were cut back, 4 bases at V and 2 bases at J, with 14 bases in the middle. The germline CDR1 and CDR2 sequences are KGHDR and SFDVKD. The CDR3 sequence is 15 residues long.

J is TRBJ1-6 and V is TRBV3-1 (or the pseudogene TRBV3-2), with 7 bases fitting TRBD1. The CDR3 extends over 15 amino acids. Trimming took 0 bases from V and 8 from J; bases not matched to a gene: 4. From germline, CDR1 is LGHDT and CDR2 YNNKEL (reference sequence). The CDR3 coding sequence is TGTGCCAGCAGCCAAGACCGACAGGGAGATTCACCCCTCCACTTT. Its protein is CASSQDRQGDSPLHF.

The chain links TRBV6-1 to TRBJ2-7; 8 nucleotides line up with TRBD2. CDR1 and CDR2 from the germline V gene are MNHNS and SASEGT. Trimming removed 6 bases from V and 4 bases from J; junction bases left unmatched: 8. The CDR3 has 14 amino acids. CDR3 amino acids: CASRGSSGGYEQYF. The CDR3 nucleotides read TGTGCCAGCAGAGGGTCCAGCGGGGGTTACGAGCAGTACTTC.

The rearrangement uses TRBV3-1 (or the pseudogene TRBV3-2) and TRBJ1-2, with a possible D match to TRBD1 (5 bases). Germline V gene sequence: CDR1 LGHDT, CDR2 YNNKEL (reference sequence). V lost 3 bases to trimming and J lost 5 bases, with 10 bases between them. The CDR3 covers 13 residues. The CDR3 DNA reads TGTGCCAGCAGCCAGAAGGGGTCTTATGGCTACACCTTC. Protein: CASSQKGSYGYTF.

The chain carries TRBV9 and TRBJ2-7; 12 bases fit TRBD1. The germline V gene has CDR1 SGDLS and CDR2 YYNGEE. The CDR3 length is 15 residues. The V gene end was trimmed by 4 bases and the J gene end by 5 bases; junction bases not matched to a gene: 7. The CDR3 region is CASSSSGTGGDEQYF. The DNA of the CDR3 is TGTGCCAGCAGCTCTTCCGGGACAGGGGGCGACGAGCAGTACTTC.

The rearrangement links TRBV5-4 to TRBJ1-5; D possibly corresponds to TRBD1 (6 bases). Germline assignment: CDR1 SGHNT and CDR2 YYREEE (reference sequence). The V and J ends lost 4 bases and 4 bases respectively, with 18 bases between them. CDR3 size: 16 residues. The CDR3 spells CASSHGPGQTNQPQHF. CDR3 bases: TGTGCCAGCAGCCACGGCCCCGGACAGACTAATCAGCCCCAGCATTTT.